This T cell receptor (beta chain) was identified during a study of T cell repertoires in cytomegalovirus infection. About the study: Recently identified HLA-C-restricted and well-studied HLA-B-restricted CMV epitopes were used. Indications of both CMV infection and matching HLA type were provided by public TCR beta signatures. Study observations and caveats: In two of eight donors, the top clonotype was HLA-C-restricted CMV-specific. Cumulative frequency of public TCR beta families picked out carriers of CMV plus the relevant HLA.

With respect to this clonotype: Its specificity is unknown.

TCRdb reanalysed the reads using MiXCR and keeps one entry per CDR3 protein. This sample has around 900,000 distinct CDR3 sequences, with roughly 30% found just once. The germline V gene has CDR1 MNHEY and CDR2 SMNVEV (reference sequence). This CDR3 has 14 amino acids. Between the trimmed V and J ends, which lost 5 bases and 9 bases, there was a span of 17 bases. V usage is TRBV27 and J usage is TRBJ1-5; D unresolved. This clonotype was sampled from a human donor in good health (CMV status not recorded). Some clones in this sample may be carry-over from other donors' samples. This specimen was cultured CD8+ T cells from PBMCs, taken from culture after CMV antigen stimulation. Written as DNA, the CDR3 is TGTGCCAGCAGTCCATCGACGGGGTTTGGGCCCCAGCATTTT. Amino acid sequence: CASSPSTGFGPQHF.